The rows below give T cell receptor beta chains drawn from one sample of a study of blood T cell repertoires in COVID-19. Method: immunoSEQ multiplex PCR; TCRdb's copy keeps in-frame clones and lacks some. Of approximately 300,000 clones in the sample, 87% were seen once. Input material: PBMCs or T cells enriched from blood (not recorded which). The origin of the receptors is a woman in her thirties who had recovered from COVID-19. The CDR3 runs from the conserved cysteine through the conserved F or W. Fields, in order: clone size, D gene, V gene, J gene, CDR3 DNA, CDR3 protein. A D gene is named only where the DNA matches it firmly. Expanded clones get a size class; other rows say once, few or many, or leave the size out.

size: NA; D: TRBD2; V: TRBV28; J: TRBJ2-3; DNA: TGTGCCAGCAGTCCCACGGGGGGGCAGGGACCAGATACGCAGTATTTT; CDR3: CASSPTGGQGPDTQYF
size: NA; D: TRBD1; V: TRBV5-6; J: TRBJ1-5; DNA: TGTGCCAGCAGCTTGGGACAGGGGCGTAATCAGCCCCAGCATTTT; CDR3: CASSLGQGRNQPQHF
size: NA; D: NA; V: TRBV29-1; J: TRBJ1-1; DNA: TGCAGCGTTCTGTTAAACACTGAAGCTTTCTTT; CDR3: CSVLLNTEAFF
size: NA; D: NA; V: TRBV20-1; J: TRBJ2-7; DNA: TGCAGTGCTAGCGAGGGCTACGAGCAGTACTTC; CDR3: CSASEGYEQYF
size: NA; D: TRBD1; V: TRBV10-1; J: TRBJ1-2; DNA: TGCGCCAGCAGTGAGGGGGACAGGGCGGGCTATGGCTACACCTTC; CDR3: CASSEGDRAGYGYTF
size: NA; D: TRBD1; V: TRBV6-1; J: TRBJ2-7; DNA: TGTGCCAGCAGTGAATTGAGAGAAGAGGGGACAGGACTATACGAGCAGTACTTC; CDR3: CASSELREEGTGLYEQYF
size: NA; D: NA; V: TRBV3-1/TRBV3-2; J: TRBJ2-7; DNA: TGTGCCAGCAGCCAAGTTACAGACCCGTTTCGGGAGCAGTACTTC; CDR3: CASSQVTDPFREQYF
size: NA; D: TRBD1; V: TRBV5-5; J: TRBJ1-1; DNA: TGTGCCAGCAGCTCGAGTGTGCGGACAGGCCTGAACACTGAAGCTTTCTTT; CDR3: CASSSSVRTGLNTEAFF
size: NA; D: NA; V: TRBV19; J: TRBJ1-4; DNA: TGTGCCAGTCAACCCATGTCGGATGAAAAACTGTTTTTT; CDR3: CASQPMSDEKLFF
size: NA; D: NA; V: TRBV2; J: TRBJ2-3; DNA: TGTGCCAGCAGTGAGCGGGGGCCAAGCACAGATACGCAGTATTTT; CDR3: CASSERGPSTDTQYF
size: NA; D: NA; V: TRBV5-1; J: TRBJ2-7; DNA: TGCGCCAGCAGCTTGGCGTCAGTGCCTAGCTCCTACGAGCAGTACTTC; CDR3: CASSLASVPSSYEQYF
size: few; D: NA; V: TRBV12-3/TRBV12-4; J: TRBJ1-5; DNA: TGTGCCAGCAGCCGACAGAGCAATCAGCCCCAGCATTTT; CDR3: CASSRQSNQPQHF
size: few; D: TRBD1; V: TRBV27; J: TRBJ1-5; DNA: TGTGCCAGCAGTCCGACGGGACAGCAGAATCAGCCCCAGCATTTT; CDR3: CASSPTGQQNQPQHF
size: NA; D: NA; V: TRBV18; J: TRBJ1-2; DNA: TGTGCCAGCTCACTCCGGACCGAGGGTGCCTACTATGGCTACACCTTC; CDR3: CASSLRTEGAYYGYTF
size: NA; D: NA; V: TRBV5-1; J: TRBJ2-3; DNA: TGCGCCAGCAGCCTGCCCCGGACAGCTAGCACAGATACGCAGTATTTT; CDR3: CASSLPRTASTDTQYF
size: NA; D: NA; V: TRBV5-5; J: TRBJ2-2; DNA: TGTGCCAGCAGCTTAGGTGCGGCGGAGCTGTTTTTT; CDR3: CASSLGAAELFF
size: NA; D: TRBD1; V: TRBV18; J: TRBJ1-2; DNA: TGTGCCAGCTCACCACCCAACAGGGGTCTGGGCTACACCTTC; CDR3: CASSPPNRGLGYTF
size: NA; D: NA; V: TRBV27; J: TRBJ1-2; DNA: TGTGCCAGCAGTTTATCCTCCCGTTTATATGGCTACACCTTC; CDR3: CASSLSSRLYGYTF
size: NA; D: TRBD1; V: TRBV7-8; J: TRBJ1-5; DNA: TGTGCCAGCAGCTTTAGACAGGGCGATCAGCCCCAGCATTTT; CDR3: CASSFRQGDQPQHF
size: NA; D: TRBD1; V: TRBV27; J: TRBJ1-1; DNA: TGTGCCAGCAGTTTAGGCAGGGGGCTCGTTGAAGCTTTCTTT; CDR3: CASSLGRGLVEAFF
size: NA; D: TRBD1; V: TRBV19; J: TRBJ2-7; DNA: TGTGCCAGTTCCCCCGACAGGGGATACGAGCAGTACTTC; CDR3: CASSPDRGYEQYF
size: NA; D: NA; V: TRBV4-1; J: TRBJ1-5; DNA: TGCGCCAGCAGCCAAGATCGGGGGGAAACTCAGCCCCAGCATTTT; CDR3: CASSQDRGETQPQHF
size: NA; D: NA; V: TRBV4-1; J: TRBJ2-5; DNA: TGCGCCAGCAGCCAAGGCCTAGCAGGTGAATACGAGACCCAGTACTTC; CDR3: CASSQGLAGEYETQYF
size: NA; D: NA; V: TRBV5-6; J: TRBJ1-3; DNA: TGTGCCAGCAGCGCGCCCAGGTCGGGGTCGTTTGGAAACACCATATATTTT; CDR3: CASSAPRSGSFGNTIYF
size: NA; D: NA; V: TRBV19; J: TRBJ1-1; DNA: TGTGCCAGTAGTGATACGGTCCCTCCAAACACTGAAGCTTTCTTT; CDR3: CASSDTVPPNTEAFF
size: NA; D: TRBD1; V: TRBV11-3; J: TRBJ2-2; DNA: TGTGCCAGCAGCGGGACAGGGAGCACCGGGGAGCTGTTTTTT; CDR3: CASSGTGSTGELFF
size: NA; D: NA; V: TRBV2; J: TRBJ1-2; DNA: TGTGCCAGCAGTGAAGCGAGGCAGGGTGATGGCTACACCTTC; CDR3: CASSEARQGDGYTF
size: NA; D: TRBD2; V: TRBV3-1/TRBV3-2; J: TRBJ2-3; DNA: TGTGCCAGCAGCCAAGATCGCCTAGCGGGGGGGCTGGGAGATACGCAGTATTTT; CDR3: CASSQDRLAGGLGDTQYF
size: NA; D: TRBD2; V: TRBV29-1; J: TRBJ2-7; DNA: TGCAGCGTTGAGGGGACTAGCGGGGGGTTCACTTACGAGCAGTACTTC; CDR3: CSVEGTSGGFTYEQYF
size: NA; D: NA; V: TRBV5-1; J: TRBJ2-7; DNA: TGCGCCAGCAGCTTCAGGGAAAGAGCCTACGAGCAGTACTTC; CDR3: CASSFRERAYEQYF
size: NA; D: TRBD1; V: TRBV6-2/TRBV6-3; J: TRBJ2-1; DNA: TGTGCCAGCAGTTACCCGGGACAGGGAGGAAAGAAGATGTCCTACAATGAGCAGTTCTTC; CDR3: CASSYPGQGGKKMSYNEQFF
size: NA; D: TRBD1; V: TRBV7-9; J: TRBJ1-2; DNA: TGTGCCAGCAGCTTGTCCAGGGGGTATAGCTATGGCTACACCTTC; CDR3: CASSLSRGYSYGYTF